This TCR beta chain originates from a study of T cells after somatic rescue of genetic block. Assay used: immunoSEQ multiplex PCR; TCRdb lists only in-frame clones, some missing. This table holds approximately 88,000 clones, 80% to 90% found once. This CDR3 contains 13 residues. CDR1 is SGDLS, CDR2 YYNGEE, per germline. V was pared by 0 bases and J by 4 bases, with 5 bases between. The TCR originated in a woman under 30. The source material was peripheral blood mononuclear cells (PBMCs). This chain connects TRBV9 to TRBJ2-1, with D uncertain. The CDR3 sequence: CASSVERYNEQFF. For the CDR3, the DNA is TGTGCCAGCAGCGTAGAACGGTACAATGAGCAGTTCTTC.